The rows below give T cell receptor beta chains drawn from one sample of a study of PD-L1 blockade in urothelial cancer. Sequencing used immunoSEQ multiplex PCR; TCRdb keeps in-frame clones, though not all of them. The sample carries some 30,000 clones, around nine tenths recorded once. Sequencing used PBMCs, obtained around atezolizumab (anti-PD-L1) treatment. These receptor sequences come from a man aged 45 to 65 with urothelial cancer. Both conserved end residues are part of each CDR3. D genes are given only for firm matches. A clone size is listed for some rows: how often the clone was seen (once, few, many), or a class if it is expanded.

V gene,J gene,clone size,D gene,CDR3 DNA,CDR3 protein
TRBV7-7,TRBJ1-4,NA,TRBD1,TGTGCTAGCAGCCGCACAGGGGGCGCGGGTGAAAAACTGTTTTTT,CASSRTGGAGEKLFF
TRBV28,TRBJ1-2,NA,NA,TGTGCCAGCAGTTCCCCGGGGAGAGACAACTATGGCTACACCTTC,CASSSPGRDNYGYTF
TRBV12-5,TRBJ2-5,NA,NA,TGTGCTAGTGGTTTGGAACAGGGTTTGGGGGAGACCCAGTACTTC,CASGLEQGLGETQYF
TRBV29-1,TRBJ2-7,once,NA,TGCAGCGTTAAACATCCGAACGAGCAGTACTTC,CSVKHPNEQYF
TRBV5-1,TRBJ2-3,once,NA,TGCGCCAGCGATATCGGGGGTAGGGGTCCCTATACGCAGTATTTT,CASDIGGRGPYTQYF
TRBV7-8,TRBJ2-1,NA,NA,TGTGCCAGCAGCCCCCCGTTGCGGGAAGGGATTTGGGAGCAGTTCTTC,CASSPPLREGIWEQFF
TRBV7-9,TRBJ2-3,NA,NA,TGTGCCAGCAGCTTAGGAGGTAGCGCGCACACAGATACGCAGTATTTT,CASSLGGSAHTDTQYF
TRBV7-2,TRBJ2-1,NA,NA,TGTGCCAGCAGCTTCGTATACAATGAGCAGTTCTTC,CASSFVYNEQFF
TRBV10-3,TRBJ2-7,NA,NA,TGTGCCATCAGCACCGACAGGTCTGGCTACGAGCAGTACTTC,CAISTDRSGYEQYF
TRBV28,TRBJ2-1,NA,NA,TGTGCCAGCAGTTTATGGCTTAAGAGCTCCTACAATGAGCAGTTCTTC,CASSLWLKSSYNEQFF
TRBV10-2,TRBJ1-1,NA,NA,TGCGCCAGCGTGTTGGGGCCTGAAGCTTTCTTT,CASVLGPEAFF
TRBV2,TRBJ2-1,NA,NA,TGTGCCAGCAGTGAGTGGGCCACAAGCTCCTACAATGAGCAGTTCTTC,CASSEWATSSYNEQFF
TRBV9,TRBJ2-3,NA,TRBD2,TGTGCCAGCAGCCCCGGGACTAGCGGGAGGCGCACAGATACGCAGTATTTT,CASSPGTSGRRTDTQYF
TRBV5-5,TRBJ2-7,NA,NA,TGTGCCAGCAGCTTGTATAGGGAGTCCTCCTACGAGCAGTACTTC,CASSLYRESSYEQYF
TRBV29-1,TRBJ2-1,NA,TRBD2,TGCAGCGCTTCCGGACTAGCGGGAGGACCCACCGGGGATGAGCAGTTCTTC,CSASGLAGGPTGDEQFF
TRBV28,TRBJ1-5,NA,NA,TGTGCCAGCAGTTTGGAGAAAGGGGGAAGCAATCAGCCCCAGCATTTT,CASSLEKGGSNQPQHF
TRBV6-1,TRBJ1-5,few,TRBD1,TGTGCCAGCAGTGAAGGGACAGGGAGTCAGCCCCAGCATTTT,CASSEGTGSQPQHF
TRBV7-2,TRBJ1-5,NA,NA,TGTGCCAGCAGCAAGGGGGGGGGCAATCAGCCCCAGCATTTT,CASSKGGGNQPQHF
TRBV6-5,TRBJ1-2,NA,NA,TGTGCCAGCAGCAGAGACCGGGTCGGTGGCTACACCTTC,CASSRDRVGGYTF
TRBV10-2,TRBJ2-1,NA,TRBD2,TGCGCCAGCAGGGCTAGCGGGGGGTCGGATGAGCAGTTCTTC,CASRASGGSDEQFF
TRBV6-5,TRBJ1-1,NA,NA,TGTGCCAGCAGTTACTCAGGGGCTGAAGCTTTCTTT,CASSYSGAEAFF
TRBV5-4,TRBJ1-4,NA,NA,TGTGCCAGCAGCTTACGTACAGGGTTTGGTGAAAAACTGTTTTTT,CASSLRTGFGEKLFF
TRBV23-1,TRBJ2-5,NA,TRBD2,TGCGCCAGCAGTCAATCGGCGGGAGGAGAGACCCAGTACTTC,CASSQSAGGETQYF
TRBV5-5,TRBJ1-5,NA,TRBD1,TGTGCCAGCAGCATGACAGGGAATAGCAATCAGCCCCAGCATTTT,CASSMTGNSNQPQHF
TRBV7-2,TRBJ2-7,NA,NA,TGTGCCAGCACCCATTCACAGGGTTACGAGCAGTACTTC,CASTHSQGYEQYF
TRBV10-3,TRBJ2-7,NA,NA,TGTGCCATCAGTGAAGGAGGGATCGGGAGTTACGAGCAGTACTTC,CAISEGGIGSYEQYF
TRBV27,TRBJ2-2,NA,TRBD1,TGTGCCAGCAGTTCCCGGGACAGGGGGAACACCGGGGAGCTGTTTTTT,CASSSRDRGNTGELFF
TRBV4-1,TRBJ2-5,NA,TRBD2,TGCGCCAGCAGCCAAGAATCGCTCAGGAACGGGGGGGTTCAAGAGACCCAGTACTTC,CASSQESLRNGGVQETQYF
TRBV10-3,TRBJ2-1,NA,TRBD2,TGTGCCATCACCGGGGGGGAGGACCGCGCGGGTGAGCAGTTCTTC,CAITGGEDRAGEQFF
TRBV4-3,TRBJ2-6,NA,NA,TGCGCCAGCAGCCAGCGACTAGTGAGGGCCAACGTCCTGACTTTC,CASSQRLVRANVLTF
TRBV28,TRBJ2-7,once,TRBD2,TGTGCCAGCACCAGGACTAGCGGCATTTACGAGCAGTACTTC,CASTRTSGIYEQYF
TRBV28,TRBJ1-2,NA,NA,TGTGCCAGCAGTTTATTCGAGCGGGGCGGCGGCTACACCTTC,CASSLFERGGGYTF
TRBV27,TRBJ2-1,few,NA,TGTGCCAGCAGTGTACAGGGATTTCGCTACAATGAGCAGTTCTTC,CASSVQGFRYNEQFF
TRBV14,TRBJ2-7,NA,NA,TGTGCCAGCAGCCGGGACAACGATTACGAGCAGTACTTC,CASSRDNDYEQYF
TRBV28,TRBJ2-7,NA,NA,TGTGCCAGCAGTTTCGGGCCGCGAGGGTACGAGCAGTACTTC,CASSFGPRGYEQYF
TRBV5-1,TRBJ2-5,NA,TRBD2,TGCGCCAGTACCATAGCGGGGGGGCCCCAAGAGACCCAGTACTTC,CASTIAGGPQETQYF
TRBV15,TRBJ1-2,NA,NA,TGTGCCACCTATGACAGTTATGGCTACACCTTC,CATYDSYGYTF
TRBV9,TRBJ1-2,NA,TRBD1,TGTGCCAGCAGCGCAACCCCACTGACAGGGCTTAATGGCTACACCTTC,CASSATPLTGLNGYTF
TRBV11-2,TRBJ1-5,NA,TRBD1,TGTGCCAGCAGCCGGACAGGGGGCGGTCAGCCCCAGCATTTT,CASSRTGGGQPQHF
TRBV28,TRBJ2-3,NA,NA,TGTGCCAGCAGTTTCACGGCGGGGGCTCGAGATACGCAGTATTTT,CASSFTAGARDTQYF
TRBV9,TRBJ2-5,NA,TRBD2,TGTGCCAGCAGCGTAGCTGGGGGACTAGCGGGGGCTGGAGAGACCCAGTACTTC,CASSVAGGLAGAGETQYF
TRBV2,TRBJ2-7,NA,TRBD1,TGTGCCAGCACCCGGGACAGCATAGAGCAGTACTTC,CASTRDSIEQYF
TRBV7-6,TRBJ2-7,NA,TRBD2,TGTGCCAGCAGCTTGGGAGGGAACTACGAGCAGTACTTC,CASSLGGNYEQYF
TRBV5-1,TRBJ2-3,NA,NA,TGCGCCAGCAGCAAGGACACAATCCAAGTGGGTACGCAGTATTTT,CASSKDTIQVGTQYF
TRBV28,TRBJ1-5,NA,TRBD1,TGTGCCAGCAGAGGGACAGGTTTCAATCAGCCCCAGCATTTT,CASRGTGFNQPQHF
TRBV5-1,TRBJ1-5,NA,TRBD1,TGCGCCAGCAGACGGGACAGCGGACTCAATCAGCCCCAGCATTTT,CASRRDSGLNQPQHF
TRBV28,TRBJ1-1,NA,NA,TGTGCCAGCAGTTTAGGGGGCCAAGTAACTGAAGCTTTCTTT,CASSLGGQVTEAFF
TRBV12-5,TRBJ2-1,few,TRBD2,TGTGCTAGTGGTACTAGCGGGAGGGCCAAGTTCTTC,CASGTSGRAKFF
TRBV7-8,TRBJ1-5,once,NA,TGTGCCAGCAGCTTAGTGAAGACTTTGGCAGGGGATCAGCCCCAGCATTTT,CASSLVKTLAGDQPQHF
TRBV19,TRBJ2-5,NA,TRBD1,TGTGCCAGTAGCCTCCACCCGGACAGGGGGTGGGAGACCCAGTACTTC,CASSLHPDRGWETQYF
TRBV27,TRBJ1-5,NA,NA,TGTGCCAGCAGTCTCACCCCAACAACATATAGCAATCAGCCCCAGCATTTT,CASSLTPTTYSNQPQHF
TRBV10-2,TRBJ2-1,NA,TRBD1,TGCGCCAGCAGTGACCCGGGACAGGGTGGGGATGAGCAGTTCTTC,CASSDPGQGGDEQFF
TRBV6-1,TRBJ2-5,NA,TRBD2,TGTGCCAGCAGTCTAGGCGGGGGTTCCCAAGAGACCCAGTACTTC,CASSLGGGSQETQYF
TRBV28,TRBJ2-2,NA,TRBD2,TGTGCCAGCAGTTTACGCCCGGGACTAGCGGGAGTTGGGGAGCTGTTTTTT,CASSLRPGLAGVGELFF
TRBV6-1,TRBJ2-7,NA,NA,TGTGCCAGCAGTGAAGAGTCGTGGGACACTACCTACGAGCAGTACTTC,CASSEESWDTTYEQYF